What follows are 24 T cell receptor beta chains derived from one specimen sequenced in a study of breast tumors, draining lymph nodes, adjacent tissues. TCRdb re-derived calls from the multiplex PCR reads in MiXCR, one entry per CDR3 protein. In the table there are about 52,000 distinct CDR3 sequences, under 45% of which are singletons. The sequencing sample was made of breast tumor tissue. The origin of the receptors is a female donor with breast cancer. Some clones in this sample may be carry-over from other donors' samples.

The sample holds many counts of this clonotype. A much more abundant neighbour one base away suggests this may be a read error. The J gene is TRBJ2-7, the V gene TRBV6-5; a weak D match, TRBD2 (5 bases). The CDR3 runs 15 residues. From germline, CDR1 is MNHEY and CDR2 SVGAGI. The DNA of the CDR3 is TGTGCCAGCAGTCCAAAAGGACTGGCCCTTTACGGGCAGTACTTC. Translating it yields CASSPKGLALYGQYF.

The table lists this clonotype with many counts. J is TRBJ2-1 and V is TRBV14; 11 bases are shared with TRBD2. The CDR3 length is 19 residues. Germline CDR1 reads SGHDN; CDR2 reads FVKESK. J lost 6 bases, V lost 1 base, and 14 bases had no gene match. This CDR3 reads CASSQANRLAGLSGNEQFF. DNA for the CDR3: TGTGCCAGCAGCCAAGCGAACCGACTAGCGGGGCTGTCGGGCAATGAGCAGTTCTTC.

This clonotype was counted many times. The V call is TRBV9, the J call TRBJ2-1, with 9 bases matching TRBD2. Germline CDR1 reads SGDLS; CDR2 reads YYNGEE. The junction had 10 bases not matched to a gene; V was cut back by 0 bases and J by 9 bases. The CDR3 has 16 amino acids. CDR3 loop: CASSVAVAGELVEQFF. Here the CDR3 DNA reads TGTGCCAGCAGCGTAGCGGTAGCGGGAGAATTAGTTGAGCAGTTCTTC.

This clonotype has a handful of counts. The chain joins TRBV20-1 to TRBJ1-1; no firm D call. V shed 3 bases and J shed 1 base, with 9 bases lying between them. Germline loops: CDR1 DFQATT, CDR2 SNEGSKA (reference sequence). This CDR3 region has 13 residues. The CDR3 DNA reads as TGCAGTGCTAGGTTTTCAAAGAACACTGAAGCTTTCTTT. It yields the protein CSARFSKNTEAFF.

About this clonotype itself: A much larger clonotype is one base distant, so this may be a read error. As the CDR3 is not closed by the conserved phenylalanine or tryptophan, this likely results from a read error. V usage is TRBV3-1 and J usage is TRBJ2-1; possibly TRBD2 for D (6 bases). The V end lost 4 bases, the J end lost 3 bases, and 13 bases lay between the germline ends. Per germline, CDR1 LGHDT and CDR2 YNNKEL (reference sequence). The CDR3 is 15 amino acids. CDR3 amino acids: CASSRSGEIYNEQFI. In DNA form, the CDR3 reads TGTGCCAGCAGCCGTAGCGGCGAAATCTACAATGAGCAGTTCATC.

This clonotype has a count of ten or more. This chain links TRBV12-3 or TRBV12-4 with TRBJ1-2, with 8 positions matching TRBD1. The ends lost 6 bases at V and 2 bases at J; junction bases unmatched: 11. This CDR3 is built from 16 residues. CDR3 DNA sequence: TGTGCCAGCAGCCGTCAGGGACAGGATCTCAACTATGGCTACACCTTC. Translation: CASSRQGQDLNYGYTF.

With respect to this clonotype: One end of the junction does not line up with germline, which may come from a read error. The V and J genes are TRBV20-1 and TRBJ1-1, with 7 bases matching TRBD1. Germline V gene sequence: CDR1 DFQATT, CDR2 SNEGSKA (reference sequence). CDR3 length equals 12 residues. In DNA form, the CDR3 reads TGCAGTGCTCAGGGGGGTAACACTGAAGCTTCCTTT. Translating gives CSAQGGNTEASF.

This clonotype appeared many times. The chain links TRBV14 to TRBJ2-5; TRBD1 matches at 8 bases. V gave up 4 bases and J gave up 3 bases; unmatched junction bases: 4. The germline CDR1 and CDR2 sequences are SGHDN and FVKESK. The CDR3 is 14 amino acids. CDR3 region: CASSRLDREETQYF. The DNA for the CDR3 is TGTGCCAGCAGCCGACTGGACAGGGAAGAGACCCAGTACTTC.

This clonotype occurred many times. Just one base apart from a much larger clone, this may be a read error. This sequence joins TRBV5-6 and TRBJ1-5, with a tentative D call TRBD1 (6 bases). The CDR3 is 16 residues long. Germline-derived CDR1 and CDR2 are SGHDT and YYEEEE. The germline V and J ends were trimmed by 4 bases and 6 bases, with 20 bases remaining between them. For the CDR3, the DNA is TGTGCCAGCAGCGCAAGGGCACCGGGGGCCGTTCAGCCCCAGCATTTT. Encoded protein: CASSARAPGAVQPQHF.

The J gene is TRBJ1-2, the V gene TRBV20-1, with D hard to call. Germline-derived CDR1 and CDR2 are DFQATT and SNEGSKA (reference sequence). The CDR3 extends over 13 amino acids. Trimming took 0 bases from V and 8 from J, leaving 13 bases between them. Here the CDR3 reads CSARDRLARGYTF. The CDR3 DNA follows: TGCAGTGCTAGAGATCGCCTAGCGCGGGGCTACACCTTC.

This clonotype has a count of ten or more. The V and J genes are TRBV19 and TRBJ2-7; the D call may be TRBD1 or TRBD2 (7 bases each). The CDR3 has 14 amino acids. Trimming cost V 9 bases and J 6 bases, with 21 bases left between them. Germline loops: CDR1 LNHDA, CDR2 SQIVND (reference sequence). The CDR3 region has the DNA TGTGCCAGGGGGGGGGACAGTAAAATTTTCGAGCAGTACTTC. This gives the protein CARGGDSKIFEQYF.

Comment on this clonotype: This may stem from a read error, because a much larger clone lies one nucleotide away. CDR3 sequence reads: CANSEAERAFF. CDR3 nucleotide sequence: TGTGCCAACAGTGAGGCGGAGCGAGCTTTCTTT. The chain joins TRBV10-3 to TRBJ1-1; D is unclear. The CDR3 is 11 residues long. Per the germline V gene, CDR1 is ENHRY and CDR2 is SYGVKD.

This clonotype was detected ten times or more. A read error may be the cause here, since a much bigger clone is one base away. V and J are TRBV20-1 and TRBJ2-7; TRBD2 matches at 10 bases. The CDR3 has 15 amino acids. V was clipped by 0 bases and J by 4 bases; unmatched bases: 6. Germline CDR1 DFQATT, CDR2 SNEGSKA (reference sequence). In nucleotides, the CDR3 is TGCAGTGCTAGAGATCCGGGGACTAGCGCTTACGAGCAGTACTTC. Its translation: CSARDPGTSAYEQYF.

Only a few counts were recorded for this clonotype. The CDR3 region is CSVGTGKSSGANVLTF. The CDR3 nucleotides are TGCAGCGTTGGGACAGGGAAGAGCTCTGGGGCCAACGTCCTGACTTTC. The rearrangement uses TRBV29-1 and TRBJ2-6; 8 positions agree with TRBD1. Losses at the gene ends were 4 bases for V and 0 bases for J; bases not matched to a gene: 5. The CDR3 is 16 residues long. The V gene's germline CDR1 is SQVTM and CDR2 ANQGSEA.

In this sample, this clonotype turned up many times. The chain joins TRBV20-1 to TRBJ2-7; no firm D call. CDR3 length: 14 amino acids. Trimming removed 0 bases from V and 2 bases from J, with 11 bases in between. Per the germline V gene, CDR1 is DFQATT and CDR2 is SNEGSKA (reference sequence). As DNA, the CDR3 is TGCAGTGCTAGAGATGTGGGCCTTCCCTACGAGCAGTACTTC. Protein sequence: CSARDVGLPYEQYF.

The J gene is TRBJ2-6, the V gene TRBV7-9; D possibly corresponds to TRBD2 (6 bases). Trimming pared 2 bases from V and 4 bases from J, leaving 6 bases between. The CDR3 runs to 14 residues. Per the germline V gene, CDR1 is SEHNR and CDR2 is FQNEAQ (reference sequence). CDR3 DNA: TGTGCCAGCAGCTTAACTAGCGGGGCCAACGTCCTGACTTTC. Encoded protein: CASSLTSGANVLTF. Combining the CDR3 with reference TRBV7-9 and TRBJ2-6 gives the whole variable domain DTGVSQNPRHKITKRGQNVTFRCDPISEHNRLYWYRQTLGQGPEFLTYFQNEAQLEKSRLLSDRFSAERPKGSFSTLEIQRTEQGDSAMYLCASSLTSGANVLTFGAGSRLTVL.

This clonotype was observed many times. The V call is TRBV5-5, the J call TRBJ1-2, with TRBD1 matching 7 bases. The CDR3 sequence is 15 residues long. V shed 1 base, J shed 4 bases, and the junction held 7 bases outside the gene matches. Germline assignment: CDR1 SGHKS and CDR2 YYEKEE (reference sequence). DNA for the CDR3: TGTGCCAGCAGCTTGTACACGGGACAGATCTATGGCTACACCTTC. Its translation: CASSLYTGQIYGYTF.

As concerns this clonotype: A junction end diverges from the germline sequence, so it may reflect a read error. The genes are TRBV5-1 and TRBJ1-2; TRBD1 matches 7 bases. Germline assignment: CDR1 SGHRS and CDR2 YFSETQ. CDR3 length: 15 amino acids. CDR3 DNA: TGCGCCAGTAGCACCGCAGGGGGAGCTAACCATGGCTACACCTTC. It translates to CASSTAGGANHGYTF.

This clonotype was found many times. The rearrangement uses TRBV12-3 or TRBV12-4 and TRBJ2-2; D unclear. V was cut by 3 bases and J by 1 base, with 9 bases left in between. This CDR3 region has 15 residues. In nucleotides, the CDR3 is TGTGCCAGCAGTTTGGTGGGTCGGAACACCGGGGAGCTGTTTTTT. It codes for CASSLVGRNTGELFF.

This clonotype appeared many times. The rearrangement uses TRBV7-9 and TRBJ2-1, with D maybe TRBD2 (5 bases). The CDR3 runs to 12 residues. The V end was cut by 5 bases, the J end by 15 bases, with 17 bases between. Per the germline V gene, CDR1 is SEHNR and CDR2 is FQNEAQ (reference sequence). CDR3 DNA sequence: TGTGCCAGCAGCCAAGGGCCCTTAAGCGGGTTCTTC. It yields the protein CASSQGPLSGFF.

This clonotype came up many times. The V gene is TRBV6-5, the J gene TRBJ2-6, with 7 bases identical to TRBD1. With V trimmed by 6 bases and J by 3 bases, 5 bases remained unmatched. This CDR3 is 15 amino acids long. Germline V gene data show CDR1 as MNHEY and CDR2 as SVGAGI. The CDR3 DNA is TGTGCCAGCAGGCTACAGGGGCTTGGGGCCAACGTCCTGACTTTC. It codes for CASRLQGLGANVLTF.

The V and J genes are TRBV20-1 and TRBJ2-7; 12 nucleotides match TRBD2. The CDR3 consists of 17 residues. J gave up 0 bases and V 3 bases, and 9 bases lay outside the gene matches. The germline gives CDR1 DFQATT, CDR2 SNEGSKA (reference sequence). CDR3 loop: CSARAGLAGKSSYEQYF. CDR3 nucleotides: TGCAGTGCTAGGGCTGGACTAGCGGGAAAGAGCTCCTACGAGCAGTACTTC.

This chain uses TRBV2 with TRBJ1-5, with D hard to call. The V gene lost 7 bases and the J gene lost 3 bases, with 13 bases spanning the gap. Germline CDR1 and CDR2: SNHLY and FYNNEI. The CDR3 has 14 amino acids. The CDR3 DNA reads as TGTGCCAGCAATTCGGGCGTGACCAATCAGCCCCAGCATTTT. It is translated as CASNSGVTNQPQHF.

This clonotype appeared many times. This chain connects TRBV29-1 to TRBJ1-2; 8 bases match TRBD1. This CDR3 contains 13 residues. The trim removed 1 base at V and 7 bases at J, leaving 5 bases unmatched. CDR1 and CDR2 (germline): SQVTM, ANQGSEA. As DNA, the CDR3 is TGCAGCGTTGAAGCAGCTCAGGGGGCTGGCTACACCTTC. Encoded protein: CSVEAAQGAGYTF.